The entry below describes one TCR beta chain. What it binds is unknown. The ends were cut back, 1 base at V and 2 bases at J, with 9 bases in the middle. Germline V gene lookup returns CDR1 LNHNV and CDR2 YYDKDF (reference sequence). The CDR3 runs 15 residues. The data derive from a study of cytomegalovirus exposure and HLA in healthy donors. Findings and limits, study-wide: Reports state that TCR beta sequences accurately predicted most subjects' HLA-A and HLA-B alleles. The majority of CMV-associated TCR beta chains were reported as apparently HLA-restricted in a later analysis. TRBV6-2, TRBV6-3 and other indistinguishable V segments were excluded. An analysis done earlier found most TCR beta V segments productive about 87% or about 30% of the time.

Use of 60 Vbeta and 13 Jbeta primers characterized the PCR. Method: immunoSEQ multiplex PCR; TCRdb's copy keeps in-frame clones and lacks some. The sample spans 130,000 to 150,000 clones; the ten largest clones claim 0.8% to 1%. The sequence derives from a male donor in good health and CMV-seronegative. Sequencing input: PBMCs. The gene calls are TRBV15 and TRBJ1-5, with TRBD1 as a possible D gene (6 bases). CDR3 DNA: TGTGCCACCAGCAGAGGCAAGGGGGGCAATCAGCCCCAGCATTTT. This codes for CATSRGKGGNQPQHF.